The rows below give T cell receptor beta chains drawn from one sample of a study of T cell responses to AZD1222 COVID-19 vaccine. Sequencing used immunoSEQ multiplex PCR; TCRdb keeps in-frame clones, though not all of them. The sample records approximately 180,000 clones, 75% to 90% being singletons. The sequencing used peripheral blood, collected 28 days after the second dose of the MenACWY control vaccine. The receptor source for this set is an adult who received the MenACWY meningococcal vaccine as a control. Both conserved end residues are part of each CDR3. Each record gives: V gene, clone size, D gene, J gene, CDR3 protein, CDR3 DNA. The D gene is left open where the match is weak. Where a row states a size, it is once, few, many or the class of an expanded clone; other rows omit it.

TRBV7-3	.	.	TRBJ1-1	CASSLTGRDTEAFF	TGTGCCAGCAGCTTAACAGGTCGGGACACTGAAGCTTTCTTT
TRBV20-1	.	.	TRBJ2-7	CSATAYEQYF	TGCAGTGCTACTGCCTACGAGCAGTACTTC
TRBV10-3	.	.	TRBJ2-3	CAISGGRDGATDTQYF	TGTGCCATCAGTGGGGGACGGGACGGAGCGACAGATACGCAGTATTTT
TRBV28	.	.	TRBJ1-1	CASSAPQMNTEAFF	TGTGCCAGCAGTGCCCCGCAGATGAACACTGAAGCTTTCTTT
TRBV5-6	.	.	TRBJ1-4	CASSKDSYYEKLFF	TGTGCCAGCAGCAAGGACAGCTATTATGAAAAACTGTTTTTT
TRBV28	.	.	TRBJ1-2	CASSFWVDGGTTYGYTF	TGTGCCAGCAGTTTTTGGGTAGACGGGGGCACTACCTATGGCTACACCTTC
TRBV6-5	.	TRBD2	TRBJ2-3	CASSYSSGRARDTQYF	TGTGCCAGCAGTTACTCTAGCGGGAGGGCCCGGGATACGCAGTATTTT
TRBV9	.	TRBD1	TRBJ1-2	CASSVGQGSYGYTF	TGTGCCAGCAGCGTAGGACAGGGTAGCTATGGCTACACCTTC
TRBV5-1	.	.	TRBJ1-3	CASSRTPSSGNTIYF	TGCGCCAGCTCCCGGACACCTAGCTCTGGAAACACCATATATTTT
TRBV19	.	.	TRBJ2-1	CASRGGLYNEQFF	TGTGCCAGTCGCGGAGGGTTGTACAATGAGCAGTTCTTC
TRBV5-4	.	.	TRBJ2-3	CASSNPTDTQYF	TGTGCCAGCAGCAACCCCACAGATACGCAGTATTTT
TRBV12-3/TRBV12-4	once	.	TRBJ2-5	CASTLGGETQYF	TGTGCCAGCACTTTGGGGGGAGAGACCCAGTACTTC
TRBV14	.	.	TRBJ2-5	CASSPFPGRGETQYF	TGTGCCAGCAGCCCCTTCCCAGGGAGAGGAGAGACCCAGTACTTC
TRBV11-2	.	TRBD2	TRBJ2-3	CASSPVLAGASDTQYF	TGTGCCAGCAGCCCCGTCCTAGCGGGAGCTTCGGATACGCAGTATTTT
TRBV11-1	.	TRBD1	TRBJ1-1	CATKTGGASTEAFF	TGTGCCACCAAGACAGGGGGCGCGAGCACTGAAGCTTTCTTT
TRBV23-1	.	TRBD1	TRBJ2-7	CASSQPGQGSSYEQYF	TGCGCCAGCAGTCAACCGGGACAGGGGAGCTCCTACGAGCAGTACTTC
TRBV7-2	.	.	TRBJ1-2	CASSLEEGGYTF	TGTGCCAGCAGCTTAGAGGAGGGCGGCTACACCTTC
TRBV11-2	.	.	TRBJ2-5	CASSYRDSVKTQYF	TGTGCCAGCAGCTACCGGGACTCCGTGAAGACCCAGTACTTC
TRBV2	.	.	TRBJ1-5	CASRLEGLSNQPQHF	TGTGCCAGCCGCCTCGAAGGGTTAAGCAATCAGCCCCAGCATTTT
TRBV19	few	.	TRBJ1-5	CASTNGRGHQPQHF	TGTGCCAGTACCAACGGGAGAGGACATCAGCCCCAGCATTTT
TRBV28	once	.	TRBJ2-4	CASRPAQGVKNIQYF	TGTGCCAGCAGGCCGGCGCAGGGTGTCAAAAACATTCAGTACTTC
TRBV10-3	.	TRBD1	TRBJ1-2	CAISVRGQGPYGYTF	TGTGCCATCAGTGTAAGGGGACAGGGTCCCTATGGCTACACCTTC
TRBV3-1/TRBV3-2	.	.	TRBJ2-2	CASSQDSGGIGELFF	TGTGCCAGCAGCCAAGATTCAGGCGGGATCGGGGAGCTGTTTTTT
TRBV2	.	.	TRBJ1-6	CASSVSGKSPLHF	TGTGCCAGCAGTGTTTCAGGGAAATCACCCCTCCACTTT
TRBV12-3/TRBV12-4	.	TRBD1	TRBJ2-5	CASRDRLIETQYF	TGTGCCAGCCGGGACAGGTTGATCGAGACCCAGTACTTC
TRBV5-4	.	.	TRBJ1-6	CASSQTPGRSNSPLHF	TGTGCCAGCAGCCAGACTCCGGGCCGCTCTAATTCACCCCTCCACTTT
TRBV19	few	.	TRBJ1-1	CASSITHRPEAFF	TGTGCCAGTAGTATAACCCACAGGCCTGAAGCTTTCTTT
TRBV2	once	.	TRBJ1-5	CASSETQGSNQPQHF	TGTGCCAGCAGTGAAACGCAGGGTAGCAATCAGCCCCAGCATTTT
TRBV11-2	.	TRBD2	TRBJ2-7	CASSLESLAVSYEQYF	TGTGCCAGCAGCTTAGAGAGTCTAGCGGTCTCCTACGAGCAGTACTTC
TRBV5-4	few	TRBD2	TRBJ2-7	CASSAGLAGVQYF	TGTGCCAGCAGCGCGGGACTAGCGGGGGTTCAGTACTTC
TRBV4-2	.	.	TRBJ1-1	CASSRRVRDLTQAFF	TGTGCCAGCAGCCGCCGAGTCCGGGACCTAACCCAAGCTTTCTTT
TRBV7-2	.	.	TRBJ1-5	CASSPRTGNQPQHF	TGTGCCAGCAGCCCTAGGACAGGCAATCAGCCCCAGCATTTT
TRBV5-4	.	.	TRBJ2-7	CASSFGFGPYEQYF	TGTGCCAGCAGCTTCGGGTTTGGGCCCTACGAGCAGTACTTC
TRBV18	.	.	TRBJ1-2	CASSPFDRTPGYTF	TGTGCCAGCTCACCATTTGATCGGACACCCGGCTACACCTTC
TRBV9	.	TRBD1	TRBJ1-1	CASSKPTGPNTEAFF	TGTGCCAGCAGCAAACCGACAGGGCCTAACACTGAAGCTTTCTTT
TRBV28	.	.	TRBJ1-6	CASNGSNSPLHF	TGTGCCAGCAATGGGTCTAATTCACCCCTCCACTTT
TRBV4-3	.	TRBD1	TRBJ1-4	CASSQQLGTGATNEKLFF	TGCGCCAGCAGCCAGCAATTAGGGACAGGAGCTACTAATGAAAAACTGTTTTTT
TRBV27	.	TRBD2	TRBJ2-7	CASSLRREIFYEQYF	TGTGCCAGCAGTTTAAGGCGGGAGATATTTTACGAGCAGTACTTC
TRBV28	.	TRBD1	TRBJ1-1	CASSLPGQENTEAFF	TGTGCCAGCAGTCTCCCAGGACAGGAGAACACTGAAGCTTTCTTT
TRBV3-1/TRBV3-2	.	.	TRBJ1-5	CASSQAHGRNQPQHF	TGTGCCAGCAGCCAAGCGCACGGCCGCAATCAGCCCCAGCATTTT
TRBV6-5	.	.	TRBJ2-2	CASSYGGGGGTGELFF	TGTGCCAGCAGTTACGGTGGGGGTGGCGGCACCGGGGAGCTGTTTTTT